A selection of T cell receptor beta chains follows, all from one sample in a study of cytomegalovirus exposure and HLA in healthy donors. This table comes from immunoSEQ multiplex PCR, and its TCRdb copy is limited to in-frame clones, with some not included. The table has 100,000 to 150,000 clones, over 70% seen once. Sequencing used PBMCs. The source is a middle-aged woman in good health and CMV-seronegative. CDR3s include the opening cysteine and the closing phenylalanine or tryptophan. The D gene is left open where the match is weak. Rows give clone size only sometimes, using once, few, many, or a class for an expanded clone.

cdr3_aa: CASSSPTSGSGNEQFF; cdr3_nt: TGTGCCAGCAGTTCCCCCACTAGCGGGAGCGGCAATGAGCAGTTCTTC; v_call: TRBV28; j_call: TRBJ2-1; clone_size: NA; d_call: TRBD2
cdr3_aa: CASSFLPGQGASGANVLTF; cdr3_nt: TGCGCCAGCAGCTTTTTACCGGGACAGGGGGCGTCTGGGGCCAACGTCCTGACTTTC; v_call: TRBV5-1; j_call: TRBJ2-6; clone_size: few; d_call: TRBD1
cdr3_aa: CASTFDRARSGYTF; cdr3_nt: TGTGCCAGTACCTTCGACAGGGCCAGGAGTGGCTACACCTTC; v_call: TRBV19; j_call: TRBJ1-2; clone_size: NA; d_call: TRBD1
cdr3_aa: CASSGVQGIFQPQHF; cdr3_nt: TGTGCCAGCAGTGGGGTTCAGGGGATTTTTCAGCCCCAGCATTTT; v_call: TRBV2; j_call: TRBJ1-5; clone_size: NA; d_call: NA
cdr3_aa: CASSLVSGGRTDTQYF; cdr3_nt: TGTGCCAGCAGCTTAGTTAGCGGAGGCCGCACAGATACGCAGTATTTT; v_call: TRBV11-2; j_call: TRBJ2-3; clone_size: NA; d_call: NA
cdr3_aa: CASNDSAGQSTDTQYF; cdr3_nt: TGTGCCAGCAATGACTCTGCGGGACAGTCCACAGATACGCAGTATTTT; v_call: TRBV6-4; j_call: TRBJ2-3; clone_size: NA; d_call: NA
cdr3_aa: CASSHSIEANVLTF; cdr3_nt: TGTGCCAGCAGCCACTCCATAGAGGCCAACGTCCTGACTTTC; v_call: TRBV7-9; j_call: TRBJ2-6; clone_size: few; d_call: NA
cdr3_aa: CASSAGTSGNTIYF; cdr3_nt: TGTGCCAGCAGTGCAGGGACTTCAGGAAACACCATATATTTT; v_call: TRBV28; j_call: TRBJ1-3; clone_size: NA; d_call: NA
cdr3_aa: CASSGRQGDSPLHF; cdr3_nt: TGTGCCAGCAGCGGAAGACAGGGTGATTCACCCCTCCACTTT; v_call: TRBV7-9; j_call: TRBJ1-6; clone_size: NA; d_call: TRBD1
cdr3_aa: CASSGGMSSYNEQFF; cdr3_nt: TGCGCCAGCAGCGGAGGGATGAGCTCCTACAATGAGCAGTTCTTC; v_call: TRBV5-1; j_call: TRBJ2-1; clone_size: NA; d_call: NA
cdr3_aa: CASNGTSGGEGVDTQYF; cdr3_nt: TGCGCCAGCAACGGGACTAGCGGGGGGGAGGGAGTAGATACGCAGTATTTT; v_call: TRBV10-1; j_call: TRBJ2-3; clone_size: NA; d_call: TRBD2
cdr3_aa: CASSLRTGGSYNEQFF; cdr3_nt: TGTGCCAGCAGCTTAAGGACAGGGGGCTCCTACAATGAGCAGTTCTTC; v_call: TRBV7-3; j_call: TRBJ2-1; clone_size: NA; d_call: TRBD1
cdr3_aa: CASSYPTHSSEQYF; cdr3_nt: TGTGCCAGCAGTTACCCGACTCATTCGAGCGAGCAGTACTTC; v_call: TRBV28; j_call: TRBJ2-7; clone_size: NA; d_call: NA
cdr3_aa: CASRRDPYNEQFF; cdr3_nt: TGTGCCAGCAGGAGGGATCCCTACAATGAGCAGTTCTTC; v_call: TRBV6-6; j_call: TRBJ2-1; clone_size: NA; d_call: NA
cdr3_aa: CASSLLGTKVYEQYF; cdr3_nt: TGTGCCAGCAGCCTATTAGGGACAAAGGTCTACGAGCAGTACTTC; v_call: TRBV14; j_call: TRBJ2-7; clone_size: NA; d_call: NA
cdr3_aa: CASSSSSVPNEQFF; cdr3_nt: TGTGCCAGCAGCTCATCTAGCGTCCCCAATGAGCAGTTCTTC; v_call: TRBV7-6; j_call: TRBJ2-1; clone_size: NA; d_call: NA
cdr3_aa: CASSLIQGAYGYTF; cdr3_nt: TGTGCCAGCAGTTTAATACAGGGCGCCTATGGCTACACCTTC; v_call: TRBV28; j_call: TRBJ1-2; clone_size: NA; d_call: NA
cdr3_aa: CASSSQYGYTF; cdr3_nt: TGTGCCAGCAGTTCCCAGTATGGCTACACCTTC; v_call: TRBV6-5; j_call: TRBJ1-2; clone_size: NA; d_call: NA
cdr3_aa: CAWSSGRGSNTQYF; cdr3_nt: TGTGCCTGGAGTTCGGGCAGGGGTTCAAATACGCAGTATTTT; v_call: TRBV30; j_call: TRBJ2-3; clone_size: NA; d_call: NA
cdr3_aa: CASRVHPAGELFF; cdr3_nt: TGTGCCAGCAGAGTACACCCCGCCGGGGAGCTGTTTTTT; v_call: TRBV27; j_call: TRBJ2-2; clone_size: few; d_call: NA
cdr3_aa: CASSPGTSGMLEQFF; cdr3_nt: TGTGCCAGCAGCCCCGGGACTAGCGGGATGCTTGAGCAGTTCTTC; v_call: TRBV11-2; j_call: TRBJ2-1; clone_size: NA; d_call: TRBD2
cdr3_aa: CASSPKTGGPLYGYTF; cdr3_nt: TGTGCCAGCAGCCCCAAAACAGGGGGTCCGCTCTATGGCTACACCTTC; v_call: TRBV13; j_call: TRBJ1-2; clone_size: NA; d_call: TRBD1
cdr3_aa: CASSLAAGGPTDTQYF; cdr3_nt: TGCGCCAGCAGCTTGGCCGCGGGAGGCCCCACAGATACGCAGTATTTT; v_call: TRBV5-1; j_call: TRBJ2-3; clone_size: once; d_call: TRBD2
cdr3_aa: CASSGGGLSYEQYF; cdr3_nt: TGTGCCAGCAGTGGAGGCGGCCTCTCCTACGAGCAGTACTTC; v_call: TRBV27; j_call: TRBJ2-7; clone_size: NA; d_call: NA
cdr3_aa: CASTPGASTDTQYF; cdr3_nt: TGCGCCAGCACCCCGGGAGCGAGCACAGATACGCAGTATTTT; v_call: TRBV10-2; j_call: TRBJ2-3; clone_size: NA; d_call: NA
cdr3_aa: CASSRGPLFLGANGLTF; cdr3_nt: TGTGCCAGCAGCCGGGGACCGCTATTCCTGGGGGCCAACGGCCTGACTTTC; v_call: TRBV7-6; j_call: TRBJ2-6; clone_size: NA; d_call: NA
cdr3_aa: CASTEYPASGFQETQYF; cdr3_nt: TGTGCCAGTACCGAATACCCGGCTAGCGGGTTCCAAGAGACCCAGTACTTC; v_call: TRBV19; j_call: TRBJ2-5; clone_size: NA; d_call: TRBD2
cdr3_aa: CASSAGTGYGYTF; cdr3_nt: TGTGCCAGCAGCGCCGGGACAGGATATGGCTACACCTTC; v_call: TRBV6-6; j_call: TRBJ1-2; clone_size: NA; d_call: TRBD1
cdr3_aa: CASSLMGQANTEAFF; cdr3_nt: TGTGCCAGCAGTTTGATGGGACAGGCTAACACTGAAGCTTTCTTT; v_call: TRBV28; j_call: TRBJ1-1; clone_size: NA; d_call: TRBD1
cdr3_aa: CASRQIGRGIVGEQFF; cdr3_nt: TGTGCCAGCAGGCAAATAGGCCGGGGAATTGTCGGTGAGCAGTTCTTC; v_call: TRBV13; j_call: TRBJ2-1; clone_size: NA; d_call: NA
cdr3_aa: CASSLAGTGTEKLFF; cdr3_nt: TGCGCCAGCAGCTTGGCCGGGACAGGGACTGAAAAACTGTTTTTT; v_call: TRBV5-1; j_call: TRBJ1-4; clone_size: NA; d_call: TRBD1
cdr3_aa: CASSASSGTSVRNEQFF; cdr3_nt: TGTGCCAGCAGTGCTTCCTCCGGGACTAGTGTTAGAAATGAGCAGTTCTTC; v_call: TRBV6-1; j_call: TRBJ2-1; clone_size: few; d_call: TRBD2
cdr3_aa: CASSEGTGVNTEAFF; cdr3_nt: TGTGCCAGCAGTGAAGGGACAGGGGTGAACACTGAAGCTTTCTTT; v_call: TRBV25-1; j_call: TRBJ1-1; clone_size: NA; d_call: TRBD1
cdr3_aa: CASSKLGSSYNEQFF; cdr3_nt: TGTGCCAGCAGCAAACTAGGTAGCTCCTACAATGAGCAGTTCTTC; v_call: TRBV14; j_call: TRBJ2-1; clone_size: NA; d_call: NA
cdr3_aa: CASSAGLPPYEQYF; cdr3_nt: TGTGCCAGCAGCGCCGGACTCCCGCCCTACGAGCAGTACTTC; v_call: TRBV9; j_call: TRBJ2-7; clone_size: NA; d_call: NA
cdr3_aa: CATSRPGQGNTGELFF; cdr3_nt: TGTGCCACCAGCAGACCGGGACAGGGGAACACCGGGGAGCTGTTTTTT; v_call: TRBV15; j_call: TRBJ2-2; clone_size: NA; d_call: TRBD1
cdr3_aa: CASSSGDRANQPQHF; cdr3_nt: TGCGCCAGCAGCTCGGGGGACAGGGCCAATCAGCCCCAGCATTTT; v_call: TRBV5-1; j_call: TRBJ1-5; clone_size: NA; d_call: TRBD1
cdr3_aa: CASSLGGLSYNEQFF; cdr3_nt: TGCGCCAGCAGCTTGGGGGGACTATCCTACAATGAGCAGTTCTTC; v_call: TRBV5-1; j_call: TRBJ2-1; clone_size: NA; d_call: TRBD2
cdr3_aa: CASSSVGTGGGYTF; cdr3_nt: TGTGCCAGCAGTTCGGTCGGGACGGGAGGCGGCTACACCTTC; v_call: TRBV28; j_call: TRBJ1-2; clone_size: NA; d_call: NA
cdr3_aa: CASSDKLGGAMYEQYF; cdr3_nt: TGTGCCAGCTCTGATAAACTGGGGGGGGCAATGTACGAGCAGTACTTC; v_call: TRBV18; j_call: TRBJ2-7; clone_size: NA; d_call: NA
cdr3_aa: CASSQDLGGADTQYF; cdr3_nt: TGTGCCAGCAGCCAAGATTTAGGGGGGGCAGATACGCAGTATTTT; v_call: TRBV14; j_call: TRBJ2-3; clone_size: NA; d_call: NA
cdr3_aa: CASNNGVETQYF; cdr3_nt: TGTGCCTCTAACAACGGGGTAGAGACCCAGTACTTC; v_call: TRBV30; j_call: TRBJ2-5; clone_size: NA; d_call: NA
cdr3_aa: CASSQGGGGNEQFF; cdr3_nt: TGCGCCAGCAGCCAAGGAGGGGGGGGCAATGAGCAGTTCTTC; v_call: TRBV4-1; j_call: TRBJ2-1; clone_size: NA; d_call: NA
cdr3_aa: CASSSRQGATGELFF; cdr3_nt: TGTGCCAGCAGCTCCCGACAGGGGGCCACCGGGGAGCTGTTTTTT; v_call: TRBV7-2; j_call: TRBJ2-2; clone_size: once; d_call: TRBD1
cdr3_aa: CASSYQGNGYSPLHF; cdr3_nt: TGTGCCAGCAGTTATCAGGGGAACGGGTATTCACCCCTCCACTTT; v_call: TRBV6-5; j_call: TRBJ1-6; clone_size: NA; d_call: NA
cdr3_aa: CAWTKYLLGGWELFF; cdr3_nt: TGTGCCTGGACCAAGTACCTTCTAGGCGGCTGGGAGCTGTTTTTT; v_call: TRBV30; j_call: TRBJ2-2; clone_size: NA; d_call: NA
cdr3_aa: CATLPGGANYGYTF; cdr3_nt: TGTGCCACTCTCCCAGGGGGAGCTAACTATGGCTACACCTTC; v_call: TRBV19; j_call: TRBJ1-2; clone_size: NA; d_call: TRBD1
cdr3_aa: CASRRAGEGETQYF; cdr3_nt: TGTGCCAGCAGAAGAGCGGGAGAGGGAGAGACCCAGTACTTC; v_call: TRBV6-5; j_call: TRBJ2-5; clone_size: NA; d_call: TRBD2
cdr3_aa: CASSPGVGTEAFF; cdr3_nt: TGCGCCAGCAGCCCGGGAGTTGGCACTGAAGCTTTCTTT; v_call: TRBV5-1; j_call: TRBJ1-1; clone_size: NA; d_call: NA
cdr3_aa: CASSILGGNYEQYF; cdr3_nt: TGTGCCAGTAGTATTCTGGGCGGGAACTACGAGCAGTACTTC; v_call: TRBV19; j_call: TRBJ2-7; clone_size: NA; d_call: NA
cdr3_aa: CASSAGTSGAYEQYF; cdr3_nt: TGTGCCAGCAGCGCCGGGACTAGCGGGGCCTACGAGCAGTACTTC; v_call: TRBV11-2; j_call: TRBJ2-7; clone_size: NA; d_call: TRBD2
cdr3_aa: CAWEDNSNYGYTF; cdr3_nt: TGTGCCTGGGAGGATAATAGCAACTATGGCTACACCTTC; v_call: TRBV30; j_call: TRBJ1-2; clone_size: NA; d_call: NA
cdr3_aa: CASSISGTGVQYF; cdr3_nt: TGTGCCAGTAGCATATCAGGGACGGGGGTTCAGTACTTC; v_call: TRBV19; j_call: TRBJ2-4; clone_size: NA; d_call: NA
cdr3_aa: CASSRQENSPLHF; cdr3_nt: TGTGCCAGCAGTCGACAGGAGAATTCACCCCTCCACTTT; v_call: TRBV7-3; j_call: TRBJ1-6; clone_size: NA; d_call: NA
cdr3_aa: CASSEKPSQPQHF; cdr3_nt: TGTGCCAGCAGTGAAAAGCCGTCTCAGCCCCAGCATTTT; v_call: TRBV6-1; j_call: TRBJ1-5; clone_size: NA; d_call: NA
cdr3_aa: CASSLAVLRTPNEQFF; cdr3_nt: TGTGCCAGCAGCTTAGCCGTGCTTAGAACCCCCAATGAGCAGTTCTTC; v_call: TRBV7-2; j_call: TRBJ2-1; clone_size: NA; d_call: NA
cdr3_aa: CASSSSLNQPQHF; cdr3_nt: TGTGCCAGCAGTTCCTCCCTCAATCAGCCCCAGCATTTT; v_call: TRBV28; j_call: TRBJ1-5; clone_size: NA; d_call: NA
cdr3_aa: CASSIFTGGSYSNQPQHF; cdr3_nt: TGTGCCAGTAGTATTTTCACAGGGGGCTCTTATAGCAATCAGCCCCAGCATTTT; v_call: TRBV19; j_call: TRBJ1-5; clone_size: NA; d_call: TRBD1
cdr3_aa: CASSLLGPGQGAFEQYF; cdr3_nt: TGTGCCAGCAGTTTATTAGGACCGGGACAGGGGGCTTTCGAGCAGTACTTC; v_call: TRBV27; j_call: TRBJ2-7; clone_size: NA; d_call: TRBD1